This record concerns one T cell receptor beta chain sequence. Its antigen is undetermined. CDR1 and CDR2 (germline): LNHDA, SQIVND (reference sequence). This CDR3 contains 14 residues. The V gene lost 5 bases and the J gene lost 1 base, with 9 bases spanning the gap. These data come from a study of T cell responses to AZD1222 COVID-19 vaccine. Whole-study findings and limits: There were repertoire samples only from the period after the peak T cell response. Possibly, clonal diversity was underestimated; donors were largely white British and included more females. Reports say nearly half of spike-specific TCRs go after unmutated variant regions.

Assay used: immunoSEQ multiplex PCR; TCRdb lists only in-frame clones, some missing. This table holds 120,000 to 150,000 clones, about 88% found once. The specimen comprised peripheral blood, sampled on day 0 of AZD1222 vaccination. The clonotype originates from an adult in good health. The J gene is TRBJ1-3, the V gene TRBV19; D not resolved. The CDR3 DNA reads as TGTGCCAGTAGTCCGACGGTGTCTGGAAACACCATATATTTT. This codes for CASSPTVSGNTIYF.